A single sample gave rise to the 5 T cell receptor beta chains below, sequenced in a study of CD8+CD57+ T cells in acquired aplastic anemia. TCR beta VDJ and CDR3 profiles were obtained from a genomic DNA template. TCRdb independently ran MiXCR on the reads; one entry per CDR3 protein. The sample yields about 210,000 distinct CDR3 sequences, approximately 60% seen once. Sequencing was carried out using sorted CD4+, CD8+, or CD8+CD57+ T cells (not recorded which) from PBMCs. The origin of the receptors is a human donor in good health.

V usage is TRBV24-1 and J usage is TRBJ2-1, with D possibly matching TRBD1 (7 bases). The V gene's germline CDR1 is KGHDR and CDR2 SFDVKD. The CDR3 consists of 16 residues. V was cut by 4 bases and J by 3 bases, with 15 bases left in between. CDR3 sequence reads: CATSDQGGPHYNEQFF. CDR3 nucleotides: TGTGCCACCAGTGACCAGGGGGGTCCCCACTACAATGAGCAGTTCTTC.

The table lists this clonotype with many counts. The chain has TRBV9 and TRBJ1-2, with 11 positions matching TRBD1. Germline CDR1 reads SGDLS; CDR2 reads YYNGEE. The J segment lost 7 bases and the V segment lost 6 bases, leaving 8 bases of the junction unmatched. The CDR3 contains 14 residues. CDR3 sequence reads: CASNGQGAHTGYTF. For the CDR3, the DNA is TGTGCCAGCAACGGACAGGGGGCTCATACTGGCTACACCTTC. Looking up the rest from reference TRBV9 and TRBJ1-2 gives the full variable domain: DSGVTQTPKHLITATGQRVTLRCSPRSGDLSVYWYQQSLDQGLQFLIQYYNGEERAKGNILERFSAQQFPDLHSELNLSSLELGDSALYFCASNGQGAHTGYTFGSGTRLTVV.

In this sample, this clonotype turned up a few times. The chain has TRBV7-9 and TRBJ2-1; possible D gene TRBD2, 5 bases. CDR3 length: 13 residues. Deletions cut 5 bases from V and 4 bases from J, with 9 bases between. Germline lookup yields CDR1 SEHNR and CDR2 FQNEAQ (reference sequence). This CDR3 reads CASSQTGYNEQFF. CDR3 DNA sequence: TGTGCCAGCAGCCAAACGGGATACAATGAGCAGTTCTTC.

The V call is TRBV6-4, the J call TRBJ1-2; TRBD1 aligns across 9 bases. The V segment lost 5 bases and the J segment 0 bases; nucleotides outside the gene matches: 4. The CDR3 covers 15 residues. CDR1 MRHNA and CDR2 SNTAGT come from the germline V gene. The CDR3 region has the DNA TGTGCCAGCAGTAGGGACAGGGAAACTAACTATGGCTACACCTTC. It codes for CASSRDRETNYGYTF.

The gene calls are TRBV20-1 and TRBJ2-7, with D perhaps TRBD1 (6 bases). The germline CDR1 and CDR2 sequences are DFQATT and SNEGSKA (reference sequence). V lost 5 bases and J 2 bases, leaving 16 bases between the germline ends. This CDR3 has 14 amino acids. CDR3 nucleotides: TGCAGTGCTCAGCTGAGCACAGGGCCCTACGAGCAGTACTTC. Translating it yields CSAQLSTGPYEQYF.